This T cell receptor (beta chain) was captured in a study of CD8 T cells in ankylosing spondylitis. TCRdb ran MiXCR on the 5' RACE reads and lists one entry per CDR3 protein. The top ten hold approximately 1% of the sample, which has just under 350,000 distinct CDR3 sequences, about 15% seen once. Sequencing was done on a sample of blood, either unsorted or a sorted T cell fraction (not recorded which). The source is a male donor with ankylosing spondylitis or in good health (not recorded which).

For the CDR3, the DNA is TGCAGTGCTTATAACTTCAGACAGGAGCAGTACTTC. Its translation is CSAYNFRQEQYF. J is TRBJ2-7 and V is TRBV20-1; maybe TRBD1 (5 bases). V dropped 5 bases and J dropped 7 bases, with 15 bases sitting between them. The CDR3 length is 12 residues. CDR1 is DFQATT and CDR2 is SNEGSKA in the germline V gene (reference sequence).